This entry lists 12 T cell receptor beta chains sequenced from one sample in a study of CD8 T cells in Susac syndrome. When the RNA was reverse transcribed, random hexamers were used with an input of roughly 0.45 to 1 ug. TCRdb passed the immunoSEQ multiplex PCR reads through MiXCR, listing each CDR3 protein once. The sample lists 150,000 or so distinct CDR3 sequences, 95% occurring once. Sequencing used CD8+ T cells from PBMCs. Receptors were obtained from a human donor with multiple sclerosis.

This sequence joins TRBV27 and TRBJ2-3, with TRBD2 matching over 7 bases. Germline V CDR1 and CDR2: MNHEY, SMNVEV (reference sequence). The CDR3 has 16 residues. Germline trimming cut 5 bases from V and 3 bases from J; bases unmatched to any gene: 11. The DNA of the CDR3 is TGTGCCAGCAGTCCCGTAGCGGGCCCGGGGACAGATACGCAGTATTTT. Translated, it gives CASSPVAGPGTDTQYF.

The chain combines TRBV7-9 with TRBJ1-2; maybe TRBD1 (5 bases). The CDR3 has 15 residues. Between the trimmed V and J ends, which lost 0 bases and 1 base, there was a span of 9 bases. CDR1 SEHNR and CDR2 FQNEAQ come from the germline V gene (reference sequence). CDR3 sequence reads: CASSLAPGNNYGYTF. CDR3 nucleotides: TGTGCCAGCAGCTTAGCTCCAGGGAATAACTATGGCTACACCTTC.

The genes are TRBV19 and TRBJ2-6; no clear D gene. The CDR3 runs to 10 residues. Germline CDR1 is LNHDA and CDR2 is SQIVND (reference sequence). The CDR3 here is CSSGANVLTF. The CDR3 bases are TGTTCTTCTGGGGCCAACGTCCTGACTTTC.

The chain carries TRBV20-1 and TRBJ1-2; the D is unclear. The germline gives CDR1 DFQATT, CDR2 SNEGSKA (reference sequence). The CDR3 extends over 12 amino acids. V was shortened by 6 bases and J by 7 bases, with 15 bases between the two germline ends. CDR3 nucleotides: TGCAGTGCAACACCCGGCCAAGCTGGCTACACCTTC. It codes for CSATPGQAGYTF.

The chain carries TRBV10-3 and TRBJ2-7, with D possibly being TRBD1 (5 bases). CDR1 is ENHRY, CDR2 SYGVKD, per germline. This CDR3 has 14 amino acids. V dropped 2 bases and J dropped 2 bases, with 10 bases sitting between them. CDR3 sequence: CAISEGAGTYEQYF. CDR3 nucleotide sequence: TGTGCCATCAGTGAGGGGGCTGGGACCTACGAGCAGTACTTC.

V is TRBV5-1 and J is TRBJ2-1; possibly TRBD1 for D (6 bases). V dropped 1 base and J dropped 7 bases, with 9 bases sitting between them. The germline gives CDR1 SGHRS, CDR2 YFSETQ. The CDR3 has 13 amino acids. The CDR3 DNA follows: TGCGCCAGCAGCTTGAGCAGGGGAAATGAGCAGTTCTTC. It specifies CASSLSRGNEQFF.

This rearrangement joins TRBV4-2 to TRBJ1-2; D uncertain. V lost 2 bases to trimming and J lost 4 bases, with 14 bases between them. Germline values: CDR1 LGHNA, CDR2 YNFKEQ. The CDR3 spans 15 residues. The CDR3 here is CASSQTSPGTYGYTF. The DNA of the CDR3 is TGTGCCAGCAGCCAAACTTCCCCCGGCACCTATGGCTACACCTTC.

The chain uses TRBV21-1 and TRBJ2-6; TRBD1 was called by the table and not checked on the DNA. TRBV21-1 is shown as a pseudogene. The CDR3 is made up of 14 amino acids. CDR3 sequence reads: CAIHQGKGANVLTF. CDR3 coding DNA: TGTGCCATCCACCAGGGGAAGGGGGCCAACGTCCTGACTTTC.

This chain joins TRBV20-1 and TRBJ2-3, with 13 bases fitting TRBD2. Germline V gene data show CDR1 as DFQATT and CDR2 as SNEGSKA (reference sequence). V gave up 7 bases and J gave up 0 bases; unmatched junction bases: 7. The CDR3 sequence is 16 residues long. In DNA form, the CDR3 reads TGCAGTGTTCCGGGACTAGCGGGACCTAGCACAGATACGCAGTATTTT. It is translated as CSVPGLAGPSTDTQYF.

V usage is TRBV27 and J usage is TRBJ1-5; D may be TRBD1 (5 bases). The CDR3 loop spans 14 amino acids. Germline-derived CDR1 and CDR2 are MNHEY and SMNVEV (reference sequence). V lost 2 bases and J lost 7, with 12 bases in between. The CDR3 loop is CASSLEDGGQPQHF. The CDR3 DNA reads TGTGCCAGCAGTTTAGAGGACGGGGGGCAGCCCCAGCATTTT.

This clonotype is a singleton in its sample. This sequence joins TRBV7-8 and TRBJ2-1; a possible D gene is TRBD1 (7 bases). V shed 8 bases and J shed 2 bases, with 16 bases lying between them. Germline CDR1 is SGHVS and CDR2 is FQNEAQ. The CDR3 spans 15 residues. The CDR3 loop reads CASWGGGGPYNEQFF. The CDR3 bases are TGTGCCAGCTGGGGAGGAGGGGGCCCCTACAATGAGCAGTTCTTC. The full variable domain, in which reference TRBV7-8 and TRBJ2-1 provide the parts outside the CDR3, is GAGVSQSPRYKVAKRGQDVALRCDPISGHVSLFWYQQALGQGPEFLTYFQNEAQLDKSGLPSDRFFAERPEGSVSTLKIQRTQQEDSAVYLCASWGGGGPYNEQFFGPGTRLTVL.

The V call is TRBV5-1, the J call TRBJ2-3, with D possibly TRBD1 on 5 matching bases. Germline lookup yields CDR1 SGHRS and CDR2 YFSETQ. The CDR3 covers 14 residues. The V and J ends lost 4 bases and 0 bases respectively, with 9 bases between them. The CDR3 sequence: CASSTDTSTDTQYF. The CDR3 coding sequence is TGCGCCAGCAGCACGGACACCAGCACAGATACGCAGTATTTT.